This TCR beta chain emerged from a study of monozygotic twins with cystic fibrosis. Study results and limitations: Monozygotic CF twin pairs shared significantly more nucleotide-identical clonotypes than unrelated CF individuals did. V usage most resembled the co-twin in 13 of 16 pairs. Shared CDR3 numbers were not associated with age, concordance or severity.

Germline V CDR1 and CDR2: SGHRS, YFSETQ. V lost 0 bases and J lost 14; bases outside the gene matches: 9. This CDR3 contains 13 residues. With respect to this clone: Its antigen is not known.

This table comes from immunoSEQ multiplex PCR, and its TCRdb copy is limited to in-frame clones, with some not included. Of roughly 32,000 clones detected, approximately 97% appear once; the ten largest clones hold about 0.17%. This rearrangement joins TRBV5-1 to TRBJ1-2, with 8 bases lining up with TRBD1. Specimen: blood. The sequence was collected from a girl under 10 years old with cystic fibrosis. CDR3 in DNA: TGCGCCAGCAGCTTGGGGGGACAGGATCCTCGGACCTTC. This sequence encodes CASSLGGQDPRTF. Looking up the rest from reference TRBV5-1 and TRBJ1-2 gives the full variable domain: KAGVTQTPRYLIKTRGQQVTLSCSPISGHRSVSWYQQTPGQGLQFLFEYFSETQRNKGNFPGRFSGRQFSNSRSEMNVSTLELGDSALYLCASSLGGQDPRTFGSGTRLTVV.